Listed below are T cell receptor beta chains from one sample, sequenced in a study of CD8+ T cells in alopecia areata. Using immunoSEQ multiplex PCR, the repertoire was profiled, and TCRdb retains in-frame clones only, with some absent. The sample has about 250,000 clones, approximately 60% seen once. This specimen consisted of CD4+ T cells sorted from blood, obtained at roughly week 52, from a patient treated with tofacitinib. These receptors were taken from a human donor with alopecia areata. CDR3s include the opening cysteine and the closing phenylalanine or tryptophan. A D gene is named only where the DNA matches it firmly. The size field is filled for only some rows; it gives once, few, many or a size class.

clone_size: NA; v_call: TRBV7-3; d_call: TRBD2; j_call: TRBJ2-1; cdr3_aa: CASSRGLAGTNEQFF; cdr3_nt: TGTGCCAGCAGCCGGGGACTAGCGGGGACCAATGAGCAGTTCTTC
clone_size: NA; v_call: TRBV7-2; d_call: NA; j_call: TRBJ1-4; cdr3_aa: CASSLAGTEKLFF; cdr3_nt: TGTGCCAGCAGCTTAGCAGGGACCGAAAAACTGTTTTTT
clone_size: NA; v_call: TRBV10-3; d_call: TRBD1; j_call: TRBJ1-1; cdr3_aa: CAIRGDRGLNTEAFF; cdr3_nt: TGTGCCATCAGAGGGGACAGGGGGCTGAACACTGAAGCTTTCTTT
clone_size: NA; v_call: TRBV7-2; d_call: NA; j_call: TRBJ1-6; cdr3_aa: CASSPRTNSPLHF; cdr3_nt: TGTGCCAGCAGCCCTCGTACCAATTCACCCCTCCACTTT
clone_size: NA; v_call: TRBV30; d_call: NA; j_call: TRBJ1-1; cdr3_aa: CAWSVVGTEAFF; cdr3_nt: TGTGCCTGGAGTGTCGTGGGCACTGAAGCTTTCTTT
clone_size: few; v_call: TRBV6-6; d_call: NA; j_call: TRBJ2-3; cdr3_aa: CASRPPGAITDTQYF; cdr3_nt: TGTGCCAGCAGGCCCCCGGGGGCCATTACAGATACGCAGTATTTT
clone_size: NA; v_call: TRBV15; d_call: TRBD2; j_call: TRBJ2-1; cdr3_aa: CATSGGGAYNEQFF; cdr3_nt: TGTGCCACCAGCGGCGGGGGAGCGTACAATGAGCAGTTCTTC
clone_size: NA; v_call: TRBV13; d_call: NA; j_call: TRBJ1-1; cdr3_aa: CASSLQGRINTEAFF; cdr3_nt: TGTGCCAGCAGCTTACAGGGGCGGATCAACACTGAAGCTTTCTTT
clone_size: NA; v_call: TRBV5-6; d_call: NA; j_call: TRBJ2-3; cdr3_aa: CASSLEDTQYF; cdr3_nt: TGTGCCAGCAGCTTGGAAGATACGCAGTATTTT
clone_size: NA; v_call: TRBV5-6; d_call: NA; j_call: TRBJ2-1; cdr3_aa: CASSFRDSAIYNEQFF; cdr3_nt: TGTGCCAGCAGCTTCAGGGACTCCGCGATATACAATGAGCAGTTCTTC
clone_size: NA; v_call: TRBV4-3; d_call: NA; j_call: TRBJ1-4; cdr3_aa: CASSQDGRRGDEKLFF; cdr3_nt: TGCGCCAGCAGCCAAGATGGACGAAGAGGTGATGAAAAACTGTTTTTT
clone_size: few; v_call: TRBV5-1; d_call: NA; j_call: TRBJ2-3; cdr3_aa: CASRIPTGSSTDTQYF; cdr3_nt: TGCGCCAGCAGAATCCCTACAGGTTCTAGCACAGATACGCAGTATTTT
clone_size: NA; v_call: TRBV29-1; d_call: NA; j_call: TRBJ1-2; cdr3_aa: CSVTLGGYTF; cdr3_nt: TGCAGCGTTACCTTGGGCGGCTACACCTTC
clone_size: NA; v_call: TRBV15; d_call: NA; j_call: TRBJ2-5; cdr3_aa: CATSRDPRETQYF; cdr3_nt: TGTGCCACCAGCAGAGATCCCCGCGAGACCCAGTACTTC
clone_size: NA; v_call: TRBV11-2; d_call: NA; j_call: TRBJ1-5; cdr3_aa: CASSLVGHQPQHF; cdr3_nt: TGTGCCAGCAGCTTAGTAGGGCATCAGCCCCAGCATTTT
clone_size: NA; v_call: TRBV11-2; d_call: TRBD1; j_call: TRBJ1-1; cdr3_aa: CASSLRGQGVTEAFF; cdr3_nt: TGTGCCAGCAGCTTAAGAGGACAGGGAGTGACTGAAGCTTTCTTT
clone_size: NA; v_call: TRBV27; d_call: NA; j_call: TRBJ2-7; cdr3_aa: CASRDSSSYEQYF; cdr3_nt: TGTGCCAGCAGAGACAGCAGCTCCTACGAGCAGTACTTC
clone_size: NA; v_call: TRBV15; d_call: NA; j_call: TRBJ1-2; cdr3_aa: CATSRGREDGYTF; cdr3_nt: TGTGCCACCAGCAGAGGCAGGGAGGACGGCTACACCTTC
clone_size: NA; v_call: TRBV15; d_call: NA; j_call: TRBJ1-6; cdr3_aa: CATSRDRGGEGSPLHF; cdr3_nt: TGTGCCACCAGCAGAGATCGCGGGGGTGAGGGTTCACCCCTCCACTTT
clone_size: NA; v_call: TRBV27; d_call: NA; j_call: TRBJ1-5; cdr3_aa: CASSFVSNQPQHF; cdr3_nt: TGTGCCAGCAGTTTCGTCAGCAATCAGCCCCAGCATTTT